The present entry profiles one T cell receptor (beta chain) with its context. Antigen specificity is unknown. This entry comes from a study of OX40 agonist ivuxolimab in advanced cancers. Study-level results: Individuals who were partial responders at 0.1-3.0 mg/kg had clonal expansion that ranked among the lowest. CD4+ and CD8+ T cells in blood underwent clonal expansion by week 6 at 0.1 to 3.0 mg/kg.

V lost 1 base to trimming and J lost 2 bases; unmatched junction nucleotides: 6. Germline loops: CDR1 SGHRS, CDR2 YFSETQ. CDR3 length: 15 residues. This table comes from immunoSEQ multiplex PCR, and its TCRdb copy is limited to in-frame clones, with some not included. The repertoire includes tens of thousands of clones, more than 85% of them detected once, and approximately 12% sits in the top ten. The sample consisted of CD4+ or CD8+ T cells sorted from blood, taken in a trial of the OX40 agonist ivuxolimab. The sequence was obtained from an adult with an advanced solid tumor such as melanoma, head and neck, liver or kidney cancer. The gene calls are TRBV5-1 and TRBJ2-7; 7 bases match TRBD1. CDR3 residues: CASSLLRDSPYEQYF. CDR3 nucleotides: TGCGCCAGCAGCTTGCTTCGGGACAGCCCCTACGAGCAGTACTTC.